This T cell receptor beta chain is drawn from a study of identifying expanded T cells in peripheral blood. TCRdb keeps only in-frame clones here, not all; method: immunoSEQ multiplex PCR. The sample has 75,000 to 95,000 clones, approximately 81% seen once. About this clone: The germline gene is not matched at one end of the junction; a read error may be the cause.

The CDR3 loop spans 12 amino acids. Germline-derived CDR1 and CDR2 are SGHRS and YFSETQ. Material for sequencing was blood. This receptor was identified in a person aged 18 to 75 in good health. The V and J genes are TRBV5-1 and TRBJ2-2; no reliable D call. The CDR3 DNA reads TGTGCCAGCAGCTTGGGGTCCGGGGAGCTGTTTTTT. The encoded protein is CASSLGSGELFF.